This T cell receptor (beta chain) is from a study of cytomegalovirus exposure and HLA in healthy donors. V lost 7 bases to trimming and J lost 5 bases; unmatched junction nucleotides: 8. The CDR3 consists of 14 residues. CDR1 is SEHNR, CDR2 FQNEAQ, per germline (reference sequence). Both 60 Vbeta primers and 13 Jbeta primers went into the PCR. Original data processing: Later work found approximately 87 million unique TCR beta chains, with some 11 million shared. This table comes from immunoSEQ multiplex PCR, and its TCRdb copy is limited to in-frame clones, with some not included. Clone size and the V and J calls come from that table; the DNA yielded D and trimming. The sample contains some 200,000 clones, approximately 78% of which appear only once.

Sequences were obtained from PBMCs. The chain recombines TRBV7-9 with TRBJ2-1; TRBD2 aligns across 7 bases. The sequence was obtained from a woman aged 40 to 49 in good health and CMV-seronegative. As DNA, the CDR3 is TGTGCCAGCATGGACGGGACTACAAACAATGAGCAGTTCTTC. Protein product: CASMDGTTNNEQFF.